A selection of T cell receptor beta chains follows, all from one sample in a study of lymphopenia after photon versus proton radiotherapy. Using immunoSEQ multiplex PCR, the repertoire was profiled, and TCRdb retains in-frame clones only, with some absent. The data contain roughly 45,000 clones, 85% to 90% of them singletons. This sample comprised peripheral blood, obtained from a patient treated with photon-based radiotherapy. Source of these receptors: a man in his forties with gastric cancer. The CDR3 runs from the conserved cysteine through the conserved F or W. Each record gives: D gene, clone size, J gene, V gene, CDR3 protein, CDR3 DNA. The D gene is left open where the match is weak. The size entry is marked missing in some rows and otherwise reads once, few, many or a size class.

- | - | TRBJ2-7 | TRBV11-1 | CASSFRTGYEQYF | TGTGCCAGCAGCTTTCGGACCGGCTACGAGCAGTACTTC
- | - | TRBJ2-7 | TRBV27 | CASRVKTGTSSSYEQYF | TGTGCCAGCAGAGTTAAGACAGGCACAAGTAGCTCCTACGAGCAGTACTTC
- | - | TRBJ2-3 | TRBV10-3 | CAIRSDRPGTDTQYF | TGTGCCATCAGATCCGACAGGCCCGGGACAGATACGCAGTATTTT
TRBD1 | - | TRBJ2-1 | TRBV5-1 | CASRLGTASYNEQFF | TGCGCCAGCAGGTTGGGGACAGCAAGCTACAATGAGCAGTTCTTC
TRBD2 | - | TRBJ2-3 | TRBV9 | CASSTSGGAVDTQYF | TGTGCCAGCAGCACTAGCGGGGGGGCCGTAGATACGCAGTATTTT
TRBD2 | - | TRBJ2-7 | TRBV19 | CASRRLAGSGEQYF | TGTGCCAGTAGGAGACTAGCGGGGTCGGGGGAGCAGTACTTC
- | few | TRBJ1-2 | TRBV28 | CASSPPAFGGYTF | TGTGCCAGCAGCCCTCCGGCTTTCGGAGGCTACACCTTC
- | once | TRBJ2-3 | TRBV6-8 | CASLTSGVLTLNTDTQYF | TGTGCCAGCCTAACCTCGGGGGTCCTGACGCTTAACACAGATACGCAGTATTTT
TRBD1 | - | TRBJ1-2 | TRBV7-2 | CASSLSGTGINYGYTF | TGTGCCAGCAGCTTATCCGGGACAGGGATAAACTATGGCTACACCTTC
- | - | TRBJ1-3 | TRBV10-3 | CAISDRLGASGNTIYF | TGTGCCATCAGTGATCGGTTGGGGGCCTCTGGAAACACCATATATTTT
- | - | TRBJ1-1 | TRBV6-5 | CASSRQRNTEAFF | TGTGCCAGCAGCCGACAGCGGAACACTGAAGCTTTCTTT
TRBD2 | - | TRBJ2-1 | TRBV7-3 | CASSPGEGGYNEQFF | TGTGCCAGCAGCCCCGGGGAGGGTGGGTACAATGAGCAGTTCTTC
- | - | TRBJ2-1 | TRBV7-7 | CASSQVGGGYNEQFF | TGTGCTAGCAGCCAAGTTGGGGGAGGTTACAATGAGCAGTTCTTC
- | - | TRBJ1-1 | TRBV7-9 | CASSLVGNTEAFF | TGTGCCAGCAGCTTAGTGGGGAACACTGAAGCTTTCTTT
- | - | TRBJ1-6 | TRBV6-1 | CASSVQRSSYNSPLHF | TGTGCCAGCAGTGTCCAGCGGAGCTCCTATAATTCACCCCTCCACTTT
- | - | TRBJ1-3 | TRBV4-2 | CASSQAGSGNTIYF | TGTGCCAGCAGCCAAGCAGGCTCTGGAAACACCATATATTTT
TRBD2 | once | TRBJ2-7 | TRBV9 | CASSASGLAANEQYF | TGTGCCAGCAGCGCCTCAGGACTAGCGGCAAACGAGCAGTACTTC
- | - | TRBJ1-1 | TRBV13 | CASSFVNEAFF | TGTGCCAGCAGCTTCGTGAATGAAGCTTTCTTT
- | - | TRBJ1-2 | TRBV7-2 | CASSLTTGPSYGYTF | TGTGCCAGCAGCCTAACCACAGGGCCAAGCTATGGCTACACCTTC
- | - | TRBJ1-2 | TRBV6-4 | CASSDSTRGNYGYTF | TGTGCCAGCAGTGACTCTACCAGGGGTAACTATGGCTACACCTTC
- | - | TRBJ1-2 | TRBV7-2 | CASSSQVSNYGYTF | TGTGCCAGCAGCTCCCAGGTATCTAACTATGGCTACACCTTC
- | - | TRBJ2-2 | TRBV7-9 | CASSLEQGGSGELFF | TGTGCCAGCAGCTTAGAACAGGGCGGATCCGGGGAGCTGTTTTTT
TRBD1 | - | TRBJ2-1 | TRBV5-4 | CASSLGGLTGVLDEQFF | TGTGCCAGCAGCTTGGGGGGATTGACAGGGGTCCTGGATGAGCAGTTCTTC
- | - | TRBJ2-7 | TRBV15 | CATSRSGLIDEQYF | TGTGCCACCAGCAGATCAGGTCTAATAGACGAGCAGTACTTC
TRBD1 | once | TRBJ1-2 | TRBV12-5 | CASGLVEAGGGYTF | TGTGCTAGTGGTTTGGTAGAGGCAGGGGGTGGCTACACCTTC
- | few | TRBJ2-1 | TRBV18 | CASSPGFNNEQFF | TGTGCCAGCTCACCGGGATTTAACAATGAGCAGTTCTTC
- | - | TRBJ1-2 | TRBV9 | CASSVSGAYYGYTF | TGTGCCAGCAGCGTCTCGGGGGCCTACTATGGCTACACCTTC
- | - | TRBJ1-2 | TRBV2 | CASGIEMGWQGSRGYTF | TGTGCCAGCGGAATAGAGATGGGTTGGCAGGGTTCGCGTGGCTACACCTTC
- | - | TRBJ1-1 | TRBV18 | CASSSPWSEAFF | TGTGCCAGCTCTTCCCCATGGTCTGAAGCTTTCTTT
- | - | TRBJ1-2 | TRBV14 | CASSQLTGGYTF | TGTGCCAGCAGCCAACTAACGGGAGGCTACACCTTC
TRBD1 | once | TRBJ1-1 | TRBV10-3 | CAISRTGGGTEAFF | TGTGCCATCAGTAGGACAGGGGGAGGAACTGAAGCTTTCTTT